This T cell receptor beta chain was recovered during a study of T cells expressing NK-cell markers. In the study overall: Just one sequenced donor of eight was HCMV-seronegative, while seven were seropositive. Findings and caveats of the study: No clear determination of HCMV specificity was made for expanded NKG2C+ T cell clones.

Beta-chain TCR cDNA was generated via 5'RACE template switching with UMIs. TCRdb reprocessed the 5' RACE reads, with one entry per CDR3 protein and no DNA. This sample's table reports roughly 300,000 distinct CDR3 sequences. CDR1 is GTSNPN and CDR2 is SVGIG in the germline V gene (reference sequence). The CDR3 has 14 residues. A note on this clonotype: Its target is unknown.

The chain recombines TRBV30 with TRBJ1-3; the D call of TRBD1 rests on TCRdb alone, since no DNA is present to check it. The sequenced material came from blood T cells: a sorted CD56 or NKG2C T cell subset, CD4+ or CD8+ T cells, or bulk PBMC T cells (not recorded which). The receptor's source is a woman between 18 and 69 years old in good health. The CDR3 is CAWRTGVDGNTIYF.